This entry lists 20 T cell receptor beta chains sequenced from one sample in a study of technical replicates of blood from several donors. Profiling relied on immunoSEQ multiplex PCR, and the TCRdb table lists in-frame clones only, not all of them. The sample has 70,000 to 80,000 clones; around 97% are singletons. Material for sequencing was T cells isolated from PBMCs. These TCRs come from a human donor in good health.

The chain uses TRBV28 and TRBJ2-3, with 9 bases that match TRBD2. Germline CDR1 MDHEN, CDR2 SYDVKM. The length of the CDR3 is 13 residues. The J segment lost 4 bases and the V segment lost 10 bases, leaving 6 bases of the junction unmatched. The DNA for the CDR3 is TGTGCCACTCGGGCGGGAGGGCCAGATACGCAGTATTTT. Amino acids: CATRAGGPDTQYF.

The chain recombines TRBV11-3 with TRBJ2-1; D remains unclear. The V gene's germline CDR1 is SGHNT and CDR2 YENEEA. Trimming took off 2 bases at V and 3 bases at J, with 8 bases between the two ends. This CDR3 is built from 14 residues. This CDR3 reads CASSLPGFYNEQFF. CDR3 nucleotide sequence: TGTGCCAGCAGCTTACCCGGTTTCTACAATGAGCAGTTCTTC.

This clone was detected only once. The CDR3 sequence is CASSQLSGGLNEQFF. CDR3 coding DNA: TGTGCCAGCAGCCAGCTTAGCGGGGGACTCAATGAGCAGTTCTTC. The chain employs TRBV6-5 and TRBJ2-1, with 9 bases aligning to TRBD2. This CDR3 has 15 amino acids. Germline CDR1 and CDR2: MNHEY and SVGAGI. Losses at the gene ends were 6 bases for V and 6 bases for J; bases not matched to a gene: 9.

The chain carries TRBV2 and TRBJ1-3; the match to TRBD1 covers 7 bases. The CDR3 spans 14 residues. CDR1 SNHLY and CDR2 FYNNEI come from the germline V gene. The V gene end was trimmed by 7 bases and the J gene end by 4 bases; junction bases not matched to a gene: 7. CDR3 sequence reads: CASNGEQGGNTIYF. CDR3 sequence (DNA): TGTGCCAGCAACGGGGAACAGGGGGGAAACACCATATATTTT. The full variable domain, its missing parts supplied by reference TRBV2 and TRBJ1-3, is EPEVTQTPSHQVTQMGQEVILRCVPISNHLYFYWYRQILGQKVEFLVSFYNNEISEKSEIFDDQFSVERPDGSNFTLKIRSTKLEDSAMYFCASNGEQGGNTIYFGEGSWLTVV.

The V gene is TRBV19, the J gene TRBJ1-5; 10 nucleotides line up with TRBD1. Germline CDR1 reads LNHDA; CDR2 reads SQIVND (reference sequence). After removal of 5 bases from V and 6 bases from J, the junction contained 1 base not matched to a gene. The CDR3 is 13 residues long. CDR3 DNA sequence: TGTGCCAGTAGTCGGACAGGGGGTCAGCCCCAGCATTTT. The encoded protein is CASSRTGGQPQHF.

V is TRBV4-2 and J is TRBJ2-2; maybe TRBD1 (6 bases). V was trimmed by 0 bases and J by 1 base, leaving 18 bases between them. This CDR3 has 19 amino acids. Germline assignment: CDR1 LGHNA and CDR2 YNFKEQ. The DNA of the CDR3 is TGTGCCAGCAGCCAAGACCCCATGTACCGAGGGGGGAACACCGGGGAGCTGTTTTTT. Residues: CASSQDPMYRGGNTGELFF.

This chain uses TRBV29-1 with TRBJ2-3; weak D call: TRBD2 (5 bases). The CDR3 is made up of 14 amino acids. CDR1 is SQVTM and CDR2 is ANQGSEA in the germline V gene. With 4 bases removed from V and 0 bases from J, the gap between germline ends came to 11 bases. The CDR3 DNA follows: TGCAGCGTTGCACGGGAAGGGAGCACAGATACGCAGTATTTT. It is translated as CSVAREGSTDTQYF.

The chain joins TRBV19 to TRBJ2-6; TRBD1 matches at 7 bases. The CDR3 covers 16 residues. Germline V gene sequence: CDR1 LNHDA, CDR2 SQIVND (reference sequence). V gave up 9 bases and J gave up 0 bases; unmatched junction bases: 8. CDR3 residues: CASRTGPLSGANVLTF. The DNA for the CDR3 is TGTGCCAGCCGGACAGGTCCCCTCTCTGGGGCCAACGTCCTGACTTTC. Filled out from reference TRBV19 and TRBJ2-6, the complete variable domain reads DGGITQSPKYLFRKEGQNVTLSCEQNLNHDAMYWYRQDPGQGLRLIYYSQIVNDFQKGDIAEGYSVSREKKESFPLTVTSAQKNPTAFYLCASRTGPLSGANVLTFGAGSRLTVL.

The chain recombines TRBV30 with TRBJ2-3; the match to TRBD2 covers 8 bases. Losses at the gene ends were 3 bases for V and 3 bases for J; bases not matched to a gene: 11. The CDR3 has 16 amino acids. The germline CDR1 and CDR2 sequences are GTSNPN and SVGIG (reference sequence). The CDR3, as DNA: TGTGCCTGGAGCCGTACACGGGGGGGCCGTACAGATACGCAGTATTTT. This gives the protein CAWSRTRGGRTDTQYF.

This chain joins TRBV4-1 and TRBJ1-4, with D perhaps matching TRBD1 (5 bases). CDR1 and CDR2 from the germline V gene are MGHRA and YSYEKL. Trimming took 3 bases from V and 1 from J, leaving 9 bases between them. The CDR3 contains 15 residues. The DNA for the CDR3 is TGCGCCAGCAGCCAGCTAGGGGTAACTAATGAAAAACTGTTTTTT. This codes for CASSQLGVTNEKLFF.

The rearrangement joins TRBV30 to TRBJ2-1; D ambiguous. Looked up from germline, CDR1 is GTSNPN and CDR2 is SVGIG (reference sequence). This CDR3 contains 13 residues. V shed 0 bases and J shed 4 bases, with 7 bases lying between them. CDR3 bases: TGTGCCTGGAGTGTACTAACATACAATGAGCAGTTCTTC. It specifies CAWSVLTYNEQFF.

This rearrangement joins TRBV5-4 to TRBJ2-1; 14 positions match TRBD2. Germline-derived CDR1 and CDR2 are SGHNT and YYREEE (reference sequence). The CDR3 covers 16 residues. The V segment lost 4 bases and the J segment 8 bases; nucleotides outside the gene matches: 8. The CDR3 region is CASSGGTSGSIYEQFF. The DNA of the CDR3 is TGTGCCAGCAGCGGAGGGACTAGCGGGAGTATTTATGAGCAGTTCTTC.

This chain connects TRBV6-5 to TRBJ1-3; no reliable D call. Trimming cost V 0 bases and J 4 bases, with 10 bases left between them. The CDR3 extends over 15 amino acids. Per germline, CDR1 MNHEY and CDR2 SVGAGI. Written as DNA, the CDR3 is TGTGCCAGCAGTTACTCACTAGTCGACGGAAACACCATATATTTT. Encoded protein: CASSYSLVDGNTIYF.

This clone is a singleton in its sample. J is TRBJ2-2 and V is TRBV7-9; TRBD2 matches 7 bases. The CDR3 runs to 17 residues. J gave up 5 bases and V 5 bases, and 14 bases lay outside the gene matches. The germline V gene has CDR1 SEHNR and CDR2 FQNEAQ (reference sequence). CDR3 amino acids: CASSQLNGLGGTGELFF. Written as DNA, the CDR3 is TGTGCCAGCAGCCAACTAAACGGACTAGGAGGTACCGGGGAGCTGTTTTTT. The full variable domain, rest sourced from reference TRBV7-9 and TRBJ2-2, is DTGVSQNPRHKITKRGQNVTFRCDPISEHNRLYWYRQTLGQGPEFLTYFQNEAQLEKSRLLSDRFSAERPKGSFSTLEIQRTEQGDSAMYLCASSQLNGLGGTGELFFGEGSRLTVL.

This sequence joins TRBV4-2 and TRBJ2-1, with TRBD2 matching 8 bases. The CDR3 loop spans 16 amino acids. Germline values: CDR1 LGHNA, CDR2 YNFKEQ. V trimming: 7 bases; J trimming: 5 bases; junction bases outside the gene matches: 13. CDR3 in DNA: TGTGCCAGCACCCCGGCCCCCAGCGGGAGTGACAATGAGCAGTTCTTC. This codes for CASTPAPSGSDNEQFF.

The V call is TRBV9, the J call TRBJ1-3; maybe TRBD1 (5 bases). Germline V lookup: CDR1 SGDLS, CDR2 YYNGEE. V shed 0 bases and J shed 2 bases, with 9 bases lying between them. The CDR3 is 15 residues long. The chain's CDR3 is CASSVGGLAGNTIYF. DNA of the CDR3: TGTGCCAGCAGCGTAGGGGGCTTGGCTGGAAACACCATATATTTT. The complete variable domain, with remaining parts taken from reference TRBV9 and TRBJ1-3, reads DSGVTQTPKHLITATGQRVTLRCSPRSGDLSVYWYQQSLDQGLQFLIQYYNGEERAKGNILERFSAQQFPDLHSELNLSSLELGDSALYFCASSVGGLAGNTIYFGEGSWLTVV.

This clone was detected once. In DNA form, the CDR3 reads TGTGCCAGCAGTTCCGGGACAGGGAGTAATCAGCCCCAGCATTTT. Residues: CASSSGTGSNQPQHF. The chain couples TRBV6-5 to TRBJ1-5; 9 bases map to TRBD1. V dropped 4 bases and J dropped 4; count of bases not matched to a gene: 5. There are 15 residues in the CDR3. The germline CDR1 and CDR2 sequences are MNHEY and SVGAGI.

The gene calls are TRBV10-2 and TRBJ2-1, with 7 bases lining up with TRBD1. This CDR3 has 14 amino acids. V shed 4 bases, J shed 5 bases, and the junction held 5 bases outside the gene matches. The germline CDR1 and CDR2 sequences are WSHSY and SAAADI. The CDR3 bases are TGCGCCAGCAGTGTCCTGACAGGGCACAATGAGCAGTTCTTC. Translation gives CASSVLTGHNEQFF.

This clone was seen a single time. The chain employs TRBV7-9 and TRBJ1-6; D gene ambiguous. V was trimmed by 11 bases and J by 8 bases, leaving 16 bases between them. The CDR3 consists of 13 residues. Germline CDR1 reads SEHNR; CDR2 reads FQNEAQ (reference sequence). The CDR3 DNA is TGTGCCGCCAGACCCGAAAGCGATTCACCCCTCCACTTT. It codes for CAARPESDSPLHF.

This chain uses TRBV7-2 with TRBJ2-3; no clear D. CDR3 size: 16 residues. V was cut by 5 bases and J by 0 bases, with 15 bases left in between. CDR1 and CDR2 (germline): SGHTA, FQGNSA. The CDR3 here is CASSPSLATSTDTQYF. CDR3 sequence (DNA): TGTGCCAGCAGCCCCTCCCTCGCGACTAGCACAGATACGCAGTATTTT.